One and the same sample provided the 16 T cell receptor beta chains below, sequenced in a study of blood T cell repertoires in COVID-19. Clones were sequenced by immunoSEQ multiplex PCR, and TCRdb holds only the in-frame ones, with some missing. The table has 120,000 to 150,000 clones, around nine tenths seen once. Sample: peripheral blood. The receptor source for this set is a human donor in a cohort sampled during active COVID-19.

Written as DNA, the CDR3 is TGTGCCAGCATGTTGCAACGGGAGCAGTTCTTC. Its translation is CASMLQREQFF. The chain links TRBV12-3 or TRBV12-4 to TRBJ2-1; unclear D gene. Trimming removed 7 bases from V and 10 bases from J, with 11 bases in between. The CDR3 has 11 amino acids.

This clone is a singleton in its sample. The V and J genes are TRBV19 and TRBJ2-1; TRBD1 matches 9 bases. V shed 4 bases and J 2 bases; nucleotides not matched to a gene: 3. The CDR3 consists of 15 residues. Germline V gives CDR1 LNHDA, CDR2 SQIVND (reference sequence). The CDR3 here is CASSKGTGPYNEQFF. Here the CDR3 DNA reads TGTGCCAGTAGTAAGGGGACAGGGCCCTACAATGAGCAGTTCTTC.

The chain has TRBV19 and TRBJ1-2; D remains unclear. In germline, CDR1 is LNHDA, CDR2 SQIVND (reference sequence). The CDR3 is 14 amino acids. V dropped 1 base and J dropped 0 bases, with 6 bases sitting between them. As DNA, the CDR3 is TGTGCCAGTAGTATAGGCAGTACTAACTATGGCTACACCTTC. Amino acids: CASSIGSTNYGYTF.

The chain links TRBV19 to TRBJ2-3; maybe TRBD2 (7 bases). Germline values: CDR1 LNHDA, CDR2 SQIVND (reference sequence). The CDR3 covers 14 residues. The V and J ends lost 4 bases and 7 bases respectively, with 15 bases between them. The CDR3 loop is CASSNGGRRNTQYF. DNA for the CDR3: TGTGCCAGTAGTAACGGGGGGCGCAGGAATACGCAGTATTTT. The full variable domain, its missing parts supplied by reference TRBV19 and TRBJ2-3, is DGGITQSPKYLFRKEGQNVTLSCEQNLNHDAMYWYRQDPGQGLRLIYYSQIVNDFQKGDIAEGYSVSREKKESFPLTVTSAQKNPTAFYLCASSNGGRRNTQYFGPGTRLTVL.

The chain carries TRBV7-2 and TRBJ2-1, with 11 bases matching TRBD2. The CDR3 covers 15 residues. V trimming: 4 bases; J trimming: 8 bases; junction bases outside the gene matches: 7. Germline V gene lookup returns CDR1 SGHTA and CDR2 FQGNSA. The CDR3 sequence: CASSSLAGEIDEQFF. CDR3 DNA: TGTGCCAGCAGCTCACTAGCGGGAGAAATCGATGAGCAGTTCTTC.

This clone appeared a few times. This rearrangement joins TRBV6-5 to TRBJ1-1; D not resolved. CDR3 size: 13 residues. Germline assignment: CDR1 MNHEY and CDR2 SVGAGI. Trimming cost V 6 bases and J 4 bases, with 12 bases left between them. CDR3 amino acids: CASSVRVGTEAFF. The CDR3, as DNA: TGTGCCAGCAGCGTCCGGGTGGGCACTGAAGCTTTCTTT.

J is TRBJ1-5 and V is TRBV7-3; 9 positions match TRBD1. Germline CDR1 is SGHTA and CDR2 is FQGTGA. J lost 9 bases, V lost 5 bases, and 5 bases had no gene match. This CDR3 region has 13 residues. The CDR3 loop is CASSAGQGRPQHF. CDR3 bases: TGTGCCAGCAGCGCCGGACAGGGGAGGCCCCAGCATTTT.

This clone was counted a single time. The chain combines TRBV20-1 with TRBJ2-1, with D possibly being TRBD1 (5 bases). This CDR3 has 14 amino acids. V was cut by 3 bases and J by 8 bases, with 17 bases left in between. Germline CDR1 and CDR2: DFQATT and SNEGSKA (reference sequence). For the CDR3, the DNA is TGCAGTGCTAGTCACAGGTCCCGAGACGATGAGCAGTTCTTC. It is translated as CSASHRSRDDEQFF.

Comment on this clone: One junction end disagrees with the germline gene, perhaps due to a read error. The chain uses TRBV18 and TRBJ1-3; 7 bases map to TRBD1. Germline V gene sequence: CDR1 KGHSH, CDR2 LQKENI. This CDR3 is built from 16 residues. This CDR3 reads CASPPPSWTGFPERYF. DNA of the CDR3: TGTGCCAGCCCACCACCCTCCTGGACAGGTTTCCCGGAAAGGTATTTT.

This rearrangement joins TRBV4-2 to TRBJ1-3, with TRBD1 identical over 8 bases. Germline V lookup: CDR1 LGHNA, CDR2 YNFKEQ. This CDR3 region has 18 residues. The V gene end was trimmed by 7 bases and the J gene end by 0 bases; junction bases not matched to a gene: 14. CDR3: CASTTAQGADSSGNTIYF. The CDR3 DNA is TGTGCCAGCACTACAGCCCAGGGGGCAGACTCCTCTGGAAACACCATATATTTT.

The V and J genes are TRBV5-1 and TRBJ2-3; 11 bases map to TRBD2. J lost 2 bases, V lost 4 bases, and 6 bases had no gene match. The CDR3 has 16 residues. From germline, CDR1 is SGHRS and CDR2 YFSETQ. CDR3 sequence reads: CASSQGTSGYTDTQYF. CDR3 DNA: TGCGCCAGCAGCCAGGGGACTAGCGGCTACACAGATACGCAGTATTTT.

The V call is TRBV7-2, the J call TRBJ1-1, with TRBD1 matching over 7 bases. The CDR3 runs to 15 residues. Germline V lookup: CDR1 SGHTA, CDR2 FQGNSA. Unmatched junction bases numbered 7, after V lost 5 bases and J lost 1 base. The CDR3 region has the DNA TGTGCCAGCAGCCACCATCGACAGGGGAACACTGAAGCTTTCTTT. Its protein product is CASSHHRQGNTEAFF.

As to this clone: The same CDR3 also results from other DNA sequences found in this sample. The V and J genes are TRBV5-4 and TRBJ2-7; a weak D match, TRBD2 (7 bases). Per the germline V gene, CDR1 is SGHNT and CDR2 is YYREEE (reference sequence). There are 20 residues in the CDR3. V dropped 2 bases and J dropped 7 bases, with 34 bases sitting between them. The CDR3 reads CASSLGGGGNPGGLRREQYF. CDR3 DNA: TGTGCCAGCAGCTTAGGAGGGGGGGGGAATCCCGGAGGGCTCCGGCGAGAGCAGTACTTC.

This clone was observed once. This sequence joins TRBV7-8 and TRBJ1-2; 7 bases line up with TRBD1. Germline V gives CDR1 SGHVS, CDR2 FQNEAQ. V lost 1 base to trimming and J lost 0 bases; unmatched junction nucleotides: 5. This CDR3 has 16 amino acids. The CDR3 sequence: CASSLDRGVANYGYTF. For the CDR3, the DNA is TGTGCCAGCAGCTTAGACAGGGGCGTTGCTAACTATGGCTACACCTTC. Full variable domain (rest looked up from reference TRBV7-8 and TRBJ1-2): GAGVSQSPRYKVAKRGQDVALRCDPISGHVSLFWYQQALGQGPEFLTYFQNEAQLDKSGLPSDRFFAERPEGSVSTLKIQRTQQEDSAVYLCASSLDRGVANYGYTFGSGTRLTVV.

The V call is TRBV27, the J call TRBJ1-2; TRBD1 agrees at 7 bases. This CDR3 spans 15 amino acids. Germline V gives CDR1 MNHEY, CDR2 SMNVEV (reference sequence). Trimming at V came to 5 bases and at J to 0 bases, leaving 6 bases not matched to a gene. DNA for the CDR3: TGTGCCAGCAGTCCCGGGACAGCCTCTAACTATGGCTACACCTTC. Amino acid sequence: CASSPGTASNYGYTF.

The chain has TRBV18 and TRBJ2-3, with TRBD2 matching 11 bases. The CDR3 length is 16 residues. The germline V gene has CDR1 KGHSH and CDR2 LQKENI. The ends lost 6 bases at V and 5 bases at J; junction bases unmatched: 10. CDR3 in DNA: TGTGCCAGCTCCCCCTTAGCGGGGGGGCCGATAGATACGCAGTATTTT. Translated: CASSPLAGGPIDTQYF.